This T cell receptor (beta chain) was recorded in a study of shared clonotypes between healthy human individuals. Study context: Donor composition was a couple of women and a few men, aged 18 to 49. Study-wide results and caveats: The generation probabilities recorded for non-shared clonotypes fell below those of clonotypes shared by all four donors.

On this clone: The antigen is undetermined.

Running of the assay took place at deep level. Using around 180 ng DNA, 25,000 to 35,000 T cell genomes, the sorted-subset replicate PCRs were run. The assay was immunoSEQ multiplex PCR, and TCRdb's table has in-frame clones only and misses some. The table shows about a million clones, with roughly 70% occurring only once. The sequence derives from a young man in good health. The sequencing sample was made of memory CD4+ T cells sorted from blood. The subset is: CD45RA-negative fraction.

The DNA for the CDR3 is TGCGCCAGCAGCTCTCTAGCGGGGTCTTACAATGAGCAGTTCTTC. The encoded protein is CASSSLAGSYNEQFF. This rearrangement joins TRBV5-1 to TRBJ2-1; 9 nucleotides agree with TRBD2. From germline, CDR1 is SGHRS and CDR2 YFSETQ. The CDR3 spans 15 residues. J was trimmed by 4 bases and V by 3 bases; bases with no gene match: 5.